This T cell receptor beta chain was recorded in a study of cytomegalovirus exposure and HLA in healthy donors. Whole-study results and caveats: Whilst most TCR sequences proved rare, a subset of public TCRs occurred across many donors. CMV antigen specificity of three CMV-associated chains was confirmed in vitro. Common viral pathogens (according to a later analysis) appeared linked to several of the most significant clusters. In a later analysis, a missense DCLRE1C variant was linked to TCR beta V- and J-gene trimming.

About this clone: The antigen is not known.

PCR involved 60 Vbeta and 13 Jbeta primers. TCRdb's copy holds only in-frame clones and misses some; the assay was immunoSEQ multiplex PCR. This table holds about 94,000 clones, 50% to 75% found once. The CDR3 has 14 residues. Germline lookup yields CDR1 LGHNT and CDR2 FRNRAP. V dropped 8 bases and J dropped 5; count of bases not matched to a gene: 6. This sequence joins TRBV12-5 and TRBJ2-3; 11 bases match TRBD1. Sequenced sample: PBMCs. This clonotype originated in a young man in good health and CMV-seronegative. CDR3 region: CASSGQGARDTQYF. The DNA of the CDR3 is TGTGCTAGTTCCGGACAGGGGGCGAGAGATACGCAGTATTTT.